This T cell receptor (beta chain) was captured by sequencing in a study of cytomegalovirus exposure and HLA in healthy donors. The PCR had 60 Vbeta and 13 Jbeta primers. Using immunoSEQ multiplex PCR, the repertoire was profiled, and TCRdb retains in-frame clones only, with some absent. The data hold about 160,000 clones, with around 84% observed a single time. This clone appeared a single time. What was sequenced was PBMCs. This receptor was identified in a man aged 50-59 years in good health and CMV-seropositive.

CDR3 sequence reads: CASSKGLFYEQYV. In DNA form, the CDR3 reads TGTGCCAGCAGTAAAGGACTCTTCTACGAGCAGTACGTC. V and J are TRBV6-6 and TRBJ2-7, with TRBD2 as a possible D gene (5 bases). CDR3 length equals 13 residues. Germline values: CDR1 MNHNY, CDR2 SVGAGI (reference sequence). Trimming cost V 5 bases and J 3 bases, with 11 bases left between them.